Each of the 26 T cell receptor beta chains below was sequenced from the same sample in a study of blood T cell repertoires in COVID-19. Assay: immunoSEQ multiplex PCR; the TCRdb copy retains only in-frame clones and omits some. The table has 350,000 to 550,000 clones, more than 80% seen once. Specimen: PBMCs or T cells enriched from blood (not recorded which). These receptors were obtained from a man aged 30 to 45 who had recovered from COVID-19.

The rearrangement joins TRBV2 to TRBJ1-5; possible D gene TRBD1, 6 bases. The CDR3 has 14 amino acids. Per germline, CDR1 SNHLY and CDR2 FYNNEI. V shed 8 bases and J shed 3 bases, with 14 bases lying between them. In DNA, the CDR3 is TGTGCCAGCTGTGTAGACAGGATCAATCAGCCCCAGCATTTT. This gives the protein CASCVDRINQPQHF. Full variable domain (remainder filled in from reference TRBV2 and TRBJ1-5): EPEVTQTPSHQVTQMGQEVILRCVPISNHLYFYWYRQILGQKVEFLVSFYNNEISEKSEIFDDQFSVERPDGSNFTLKIRSTKLEDSAMYFCASCVDRINQPQHFGDGTRLSIL.

This CDR3 is CASMRRGGQPQHF. CDR3 DNA sequence: TGTGCCAGCATGCGCAGGGGCGGTCAGCCCCAGCATTTT. The V call is TRBV27, the J call TRBJ1-5; perhaps TRBD1 as D (6 bases). This CDR3 is built from 13 residues. Germline CDR1 and CDR2: MNHEY and SMNVEV (reference sequence). Trimming stripped 7 bases from V and 6 bases from J, with 13 bases between.

The chain employs TRBV11-2 and TRBJ2-7; D remains unclear. The germline gives CDR1 SGHAT, CDR2 FQNNGV. V was cut by 5 bases and J by 4 bases, with 15 bases left in between. This CDR3 is built from 14 residues. The CDR3 bases are TGTGCCAGCAGCCAACTACAACAAGAATACGAGCAGTACTTC. Encoded protein: CASSQLQQEYEQYF.

In this sample, this clone turned up a few times. This sequence joins TRBV5-6 and TRBJ1-5; D gene unclear. The V end lost 5 bases, the J end lost 1 base, and 16 bases lay between the germline ends. Germline CDR1 and CDR2: SGHDT and YYEEEE. The length of the CDR3 is 16 residues. CDR3 protein: CASSIGRVKSNQPQHF. The DNA for the CDR3 is TGTGCCAGCAGTATTGGGAGGGTCAAAAGCAATCAGCCCCAGCATTTT.

This clone was observed a single time. Germline and junction disagree at one end, which may indicate a read error. The chain joins TRBV9 to TRBJ1-1; maybe TRBD1 (6 bases). Germline assignment: CDR1 SGDLS and CDR2 YYNGEE. This CDR3 has 14 amino acids. CDR3 DNA sequence: TGTGCCAGCAGCGTGTCAACAGGGAACGCTGAAGCTTTCTTT. It translates to CASSVSTGNAEAFF.

Only one count was recorded for this clone. CDR3 sequence reads: CASSQDYSSGSYNEQFF. The CDR3 region has the DNA TGTGCCAGCAGCCAAGATTACAGTAGCGGCTCCTACAATGAGCAGTTCTTC. The chain uses TRBV3-1 (or the pseudogene TRBV3-2) and TRBJ2-1; D possibly corresponds to TRBD2 (6 bases). Trimming removed 0 bases from V and 0 bases from J, with 12 bases in between. Germline V gives CDR1 LGHDT, CDR2 YNNKEL (reference sequence). This CDR3 has 17 residues.

The genes are TRBV5-4 and TRBJ1-1; tentatively, D is TRBD1 (6 bases). V shed 4 bases and J shed 6 bases, with 22 bases lying between them. Germline CDR1 SGHNT, CDR2 YYREEE (reference sequence). The CDR3 runs to 16 residues. The CDR3 reads CASSPGLSGEGSEAFF. In DNA, the CDR3 is TGTGCCAGCAGCCCCGGGTTATCAGGGGAAGGTTCTGAAGCTTTCTTT.

The chain combines TRBV10-1 with TRBJ1-1, with no clear D. Germline V gene data show CDR1 as WNHNN and CDR2 as SYGVQD (reference sequence). CDR3 length: 13 amino acids. The germline V and J ends were trimmed by 4 bases and 2 bases, with 8 bases remaining between them. The CDR3 protein is CASSGMANTEAFF. The DNA for the CDR3 is TGCGCCAGCAGTGGTATGGCTAACACTGAAGCTTTCTTT.

The chain uses TRBV27 and TRBJ2-1, with D possibly matching TRBD2 (5 bases). The CDR3 totals 14 residues. Germline CDR1 MNHEY, CDR2 SMNVEV (reference sequence). V lost 6 bases to trimming and J lost 7 bases, with 16 bases between them. This chain's CDR3 is CASRGMRRGNEQFF. The CDR3 nucleotides are TGTGCCAGCAGGGGGATGAGGAGAGGGAATGAGCAGTTCTTC.

The chain is built from TRBV28 and TRBJ2-7, with 13 positions matching TRBD2. The CDR3 runs 15 residues. Trimming cost V 2 bases and J 4 bases; bases outside gene matches: 2. Germline V gene data show CDR1 as MDHEN and CDR2 as SYDVKM. CDR3 coding DNA: TGTGCCAGCAGTTTAGGGACTAGCGGGATATACGAGCAGTACTTC. This encodes CASSLGTSGIYEQYF.

The chain links TRBV13 to TRBJ1-2, with 8 positions matching TRBD1. Germline values: CDR1 PRHDT, CDR2 FYEKMQ (reference sequence). V shed 2 bases and J 3 bases; nucleotides not matched to a gene: 11. This CDR3 is built from 17 residues. CDR3 nucleotides: TGTGCCAGCAGCTTATGGCGTAAAACAGGGGGAGACTATGGCTACACCTTC. Its protein is CASSLWRKTGGDYGYTF.

Comment on this clone: This specimen includes other DNA sequences encoding the same CDR3. The chain carries TRBV7-9 and TRBJ1-5; D gene ambiguous. This CDR3 has 13 amino acids. Germline CDR1 and CDR2: SEHNR and FQNEAQ (reference sequence). The ends were cut back, 1 base at V and 6 bases at J, with 7 bases in the middle. The DNA for the CDR3 is TGTGCCAGCAGCTTAGAGGCGGGTCAGCCCCAGCATTTT. Its translation: CASSLEAGQPQHF.

The chain carries TRBV27 and TRBJ2-7, with D perhaps TRBD2 (6 bases). The CDR3 has 14 amino acids. Germline values: CDR1 MNHEY, CDR2 SMNVEV (reference sequence). V dropped 8 bases and J dropped 2 bases, with 16 bases sitting between them. The CDR3 sequence: CASSAGLRAYEQYF. CDR3 in DNA: TGTGCCAGCTCGGCGGGACTCAGGGCCTACGAGCAGTACTTC.

The rearrangement links TRBV11-2 to TRBJ2-1; D is perhaps TRBD2 (6 bases). The CDR3 runs 17 residues. V was cut by 5 bases and J by 8 bases, with 25 bases left in between. Germline V gene data show CDR1 as SGHAT and CDR2 as FQNNGV. CDR3 bases: TGTGCCAGCAGCCGCGAATATCCGGGTTGGGAGGACGATGAGCAGTTCTTC. It is translated as CASSREYPGWEDDEQFF. Using reference TRBV11-2 and TRBJ2-1 for the parts outside the CDR3, the full variable domain is EAGVAQSPRYKIIEKRQSVAFWCNPISGHATLYWYQQILGQGPKLLIQFQNNGVVDDSQLPKDRFSAERLKGVDSTLKIQPAKLEDSAVYLCASSREYPGWEDDEQFFGPGTRLTVL.

The chain employs TRBV28 and TRBJ1-5; a possible D gene is TRBD1 (5 bases). The germline gives CDR1 MDHEN, CDR2 SYDVKM. Deletions cut 3 bases from V and 1 base from J, with 10 bases between. The CDR3 has 15 residues. CDR3 bases: TGTGCCAGCAGTTTTGCGGGGGTCAGCAATCAGCCCCAGCATTTT. This codes for CASSFAGVSNQPQHF.

This rearrangement joins TRBV7-9 to TRBJ2-5; 7 nucleotides agree with TRBD1. The CDR3 loop spans 14 amino acids. Germline CDR1 and CDR2: SEHNR and FQNEAQ (reference sequence). The J segment lost 4 bases and the V segment lost 5 bases, leaving 7 bases of the junction unmatched. The CDR3 bases are TGTGCCAGCAGCGCCCACAGGGGCTCAGAGACCCAGTACTTC. Its protein product is CASSAHRGSETQYF.

The chain links TRBV6-5 to TRBJ2-3; D is undetermined. This CDR3 has 14 amino acids. Trimming took 2 bases from V and 0 from J, leaving 6 bases between them. Germline V gives CDR1 MNHEY, CDR2 SVGAGI. The CDR3 DNA sequence: TGTGCCAGCAGTTACGACACTAGCACAGATACGCAGTATTTT. Its translation: CASSYDTSTDTQYF.

CDR3 sequence reads: CATSRDSAGNAPYNEQFF. The CDR3, as DNA: TGTGCCACCAGCAGAGATTCTGCGGGAAATGCCCCTTACAATGAGCAGTTCTTC. V is TRBV15 and J is TRBJ2-1; a weak D match, TRBD2 (6 bases). This CDR3 comprises 18 residues. Trimming left V 0 bases short and J 4 bases short, with 19 bases between. The germline V gene encodes CDR1 LNHNV and CDR2 YYDKDF (reference sequence).

The CDR3 bases are TGTGCCAGCAGCTTAGGGACAGGGTACCAAGAGACCCAGTACTTC. Encoded protein: CASSLGTGYQETQYF. The rearrangement uses TRBV7-2 and TRBJ2-5; 8 bases are a match to TRBD1. V lost 1 base and J lost 0; bases outside the gene matches: 1. CDR1 is SGHTA and CDR2 is FQGNSA in the germline V gene. This CDR3 contains 15 residues.

This chain connects TRBV12-3 or TRBV12-4 to TRBJ1-5; 7 nucleotides line up with TRBD1. This CDR3 has 13 residues. The junction had 5 bases not matched to a gene; V was cut back by 5 bases and J by 7 bases. CDR3: CASSDRVSQPQHF. Here the CDR3 DNA reads TGTGCCAGCAGTGACAGGGTCTCGCAGCCCCAGCATTTT.

The chain combines TRBV3-1 (or the pseudogene TRBV3-2) with TRBJ2-2, with 10 bases lining up with TRBD2. Trimming cost V 4 bases and J 9 bases; bases outside gene matches: 17. Germline V CDR1 and CDR2: LGHDT, YNNKEL (reference sequence). The CDR3 covers 18 residues. The CDR3 region has the DNA TGTGCCAGCAGCCCGGTTTCTAGCGGGAGTTTCGGTGGTAGGGAGCTGTTTTTT. Encoded protein: CASSPVSSGSFGGRELFF.

This clone was seen a single time. The V and J genes are TRBV19 and TRBJ2-7; 12 bases agree with TRBD2. The CDR3 length is 15 residues. Looked up from germline, CDR1 is LNHDA and CDR2 is SQIVND (reference sequence). After removal of 9 bases from V and 3 bases from J, the junction contained 9 bases not matched to a gene. CDR3 in amino acids: CASRKGTSGYYEQYF. In DNA form, the CDR3 reads TGTGCCAGCCGAAAAGGGACTAGCGGGTACTACGAGCAGTACTTC.

V usage is TRBV30 and J usage is TRBJ1-5; a weak D match, TRBD1 (5 bases). Germline lookup yields CDR1 GTSNPN and CDR2 SVGIG (reference sequence). The length of the CDR3 is 13 residues. V was clipped by 5 bases and J by 6 bases, with 14 bases between them. CDR3 residues: CAWGGDRSQPQHF. In nucleotides, the CDR3 is TGTGCCTGGGGGGGTGACAGATCTCAGCCCCAGCATTTT.

This sequence joins TRBV28 and TRBJ2-3; TRBD2 aligns across 11 bases. Trimming cost V 5 bases and J 3 bases; bases outside gene matches: 16. The CDR3 sequence is 19 residues long. CDR1 is MDHEN and CDR2 is SYDVKM in the germline V gene. This CDR3 reads CASSRLRLAGKGPTDTQYF. CDR3 nucleotides: TGTGCCAGCAGTCGACTCCGACTAGCGGGAAAGGGTCCAACAGATACGCAGTATTTT.

The rearrangement joins TRBV5-1 to TRBJ2-1, with TRBD2 matching over 9 bases. The length of the CDR3 is 16 residues. V was clipped by 4 bases and J by 4 bases; unmatched bases: 9. The V gene's germline CDR1 is SGHRS and CDR2 YFSETQ. CDR3 sequence reads: CASSPVAGAPYNEQFF. CDR3 sequence (DNA): TGCGCCAGCAGCCCCGTAGCGGGAGCGCCGTACAATGAGCAGTTCTTC.

The CDR3 loop reads CASSHYGAPGGKVDNEQFF. The DNA for the CDR3 is TGTGCCAGCAGCCACTATGGGGCGCCAGGGGGTAAGGTGGACAATGAGCAGTTCTTC. V and J are TRBV3-1 (or the pseudogene TRBV3-2) and TRBJ2-1; 7 bases are shared with TRBD1. The germline V gene encodes CDR1 LGHDT and CDR2 YNNKEL (reference sequence). This CDR3 is 19 amino acids long. Unmatched junction bases numbered 19, after V lost 3 bases and J lost 5 bases.